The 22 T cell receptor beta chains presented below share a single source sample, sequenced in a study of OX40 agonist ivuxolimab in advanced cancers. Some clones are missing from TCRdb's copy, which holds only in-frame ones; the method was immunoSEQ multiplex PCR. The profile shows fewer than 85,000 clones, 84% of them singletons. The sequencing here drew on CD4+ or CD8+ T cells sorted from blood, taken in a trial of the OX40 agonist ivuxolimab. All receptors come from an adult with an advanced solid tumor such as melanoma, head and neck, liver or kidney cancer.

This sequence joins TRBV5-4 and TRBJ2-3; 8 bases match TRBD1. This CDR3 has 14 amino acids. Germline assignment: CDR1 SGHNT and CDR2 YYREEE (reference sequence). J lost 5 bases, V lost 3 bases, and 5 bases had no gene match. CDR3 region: CASSSGQGGDTQYF. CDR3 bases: TGTGCCAGCAGCTCAGGACAGGGAGGAGATACGCAGTATTTT.

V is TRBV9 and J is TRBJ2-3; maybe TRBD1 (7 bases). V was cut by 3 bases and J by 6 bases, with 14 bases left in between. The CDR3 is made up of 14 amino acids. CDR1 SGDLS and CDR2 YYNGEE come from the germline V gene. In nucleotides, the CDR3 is TGTGCCAGCAGCGCGCAGGGGGGCAGGGATACGCAGTATTTT. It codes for CASSAQGGRDTQYF.

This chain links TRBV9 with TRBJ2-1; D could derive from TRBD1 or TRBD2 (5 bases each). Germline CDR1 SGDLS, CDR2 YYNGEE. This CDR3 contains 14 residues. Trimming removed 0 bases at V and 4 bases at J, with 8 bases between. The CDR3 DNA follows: TGTGCCAGCAGCGTAGACGGGGCTTACAATGAGCAGTTCTTC. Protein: CASSVDGAYNEQFF.

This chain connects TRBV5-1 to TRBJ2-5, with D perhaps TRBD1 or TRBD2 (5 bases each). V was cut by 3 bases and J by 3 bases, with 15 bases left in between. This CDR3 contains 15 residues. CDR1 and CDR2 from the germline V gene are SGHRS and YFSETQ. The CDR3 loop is CASSSRAGPEETQYF. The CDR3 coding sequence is TGCGCCAGCAGCTCGCGGGCAGGGCCGGAAGAGACCCAGTACTTC. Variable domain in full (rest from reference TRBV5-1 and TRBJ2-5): KAGVTQTPRYLIKTRGQQVTLSCSPISGHRSVSWYQQTPGQGLQFLFEYFSETQRNKGNFPGRFSGRQFSNSRSEMNVSTLELGDSALYLCASSSRAGPEETQYFGPGTRLLVL.

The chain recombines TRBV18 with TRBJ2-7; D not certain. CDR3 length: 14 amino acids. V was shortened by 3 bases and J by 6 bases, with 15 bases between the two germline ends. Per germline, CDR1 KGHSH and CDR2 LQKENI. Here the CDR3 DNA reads TGTGCCAGCTCACCTTCGGGCAGCTTAGCCGAGCAGTACTTC. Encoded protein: CASSPSGSLAEQYF.

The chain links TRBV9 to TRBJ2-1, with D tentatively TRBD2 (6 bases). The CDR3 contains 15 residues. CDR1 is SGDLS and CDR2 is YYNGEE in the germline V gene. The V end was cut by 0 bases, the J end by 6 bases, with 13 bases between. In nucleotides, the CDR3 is TGTGCCAGCAGCGTAGAAGGTAGCGGCCTCAATGAGCAGTTCTTC. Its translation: CASSVEGSGLNEQFF.

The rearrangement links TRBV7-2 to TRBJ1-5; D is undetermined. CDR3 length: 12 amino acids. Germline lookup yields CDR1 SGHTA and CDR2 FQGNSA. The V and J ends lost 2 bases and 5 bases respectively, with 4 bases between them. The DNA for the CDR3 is TGTGCCAGCAGCTTATTTGATCAGCCCCAGCATTTT. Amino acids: CASSLFDQPQHF.

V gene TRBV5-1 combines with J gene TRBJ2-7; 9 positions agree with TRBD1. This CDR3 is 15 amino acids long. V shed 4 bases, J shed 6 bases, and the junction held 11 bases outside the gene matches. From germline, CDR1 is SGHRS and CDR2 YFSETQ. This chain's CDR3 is CASSPYRDRVFEQYF. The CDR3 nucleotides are TGCGCCAGCAGCCCATATCGGGACAGGGTGTTCGAGCAGTACTTC.

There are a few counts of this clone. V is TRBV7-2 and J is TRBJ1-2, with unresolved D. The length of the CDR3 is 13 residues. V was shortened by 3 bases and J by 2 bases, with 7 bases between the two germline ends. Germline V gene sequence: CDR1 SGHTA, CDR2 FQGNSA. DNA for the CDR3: TGTGCCAGCAGCTTCGACGGAAACTATGGCTACACCTTC. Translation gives CASSFDGNYGYTF.

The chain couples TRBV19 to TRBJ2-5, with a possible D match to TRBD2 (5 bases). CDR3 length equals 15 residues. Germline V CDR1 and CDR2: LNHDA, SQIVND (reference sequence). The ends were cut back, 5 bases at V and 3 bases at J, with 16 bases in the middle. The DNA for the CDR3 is TGTGCCAGTAGTTCTTGGGGAGTGCGAGAAGAGACCCAGTACTTC. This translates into CASSSWGVREETQYF.

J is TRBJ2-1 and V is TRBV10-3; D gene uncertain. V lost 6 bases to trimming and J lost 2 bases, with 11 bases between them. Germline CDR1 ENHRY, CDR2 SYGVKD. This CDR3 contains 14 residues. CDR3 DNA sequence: TGTGCCATCAGCCCTGGGTCGCCCTACAATGAGCAGTTCTTC. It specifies CAISPGSPYNEQFF.

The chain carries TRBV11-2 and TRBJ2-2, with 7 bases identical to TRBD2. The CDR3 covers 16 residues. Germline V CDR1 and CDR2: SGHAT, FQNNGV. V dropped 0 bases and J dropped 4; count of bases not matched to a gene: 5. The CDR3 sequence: CASSLEAGRGTGELFF. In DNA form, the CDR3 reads TGTGCCAGCAGCTTAGAAGCAGGGAGGGGCACCGGGGAGCTGTTTTTT.

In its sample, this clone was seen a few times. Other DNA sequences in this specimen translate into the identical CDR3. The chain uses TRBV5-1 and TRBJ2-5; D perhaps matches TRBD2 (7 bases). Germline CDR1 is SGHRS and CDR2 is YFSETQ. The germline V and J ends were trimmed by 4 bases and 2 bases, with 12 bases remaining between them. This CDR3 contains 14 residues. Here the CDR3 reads CASSRGGQQETQYF. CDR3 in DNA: TGCGCCAGCAGCCGCGGGGGCCAACAAGAGACCCAGTACTTC.

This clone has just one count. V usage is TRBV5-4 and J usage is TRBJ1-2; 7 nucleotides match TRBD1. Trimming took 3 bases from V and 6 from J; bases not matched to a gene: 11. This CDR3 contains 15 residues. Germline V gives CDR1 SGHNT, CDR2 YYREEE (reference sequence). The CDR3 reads CASSSPGQWADGYTF. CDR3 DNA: TGTGCCAGCAGCTCCCCGGGACAGTGGGCTGATGGCTACACCTTC.

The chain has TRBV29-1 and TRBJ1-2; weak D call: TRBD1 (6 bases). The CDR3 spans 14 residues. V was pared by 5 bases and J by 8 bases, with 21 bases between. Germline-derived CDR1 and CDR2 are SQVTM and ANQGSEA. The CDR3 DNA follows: TGCAGCGTTAAAGTCCACCCCCAGGGACACGGCTACACCTTC. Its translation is CSVKVHPQGHGYTF. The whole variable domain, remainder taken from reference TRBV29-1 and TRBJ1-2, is SAVISQKPSRDICQRGTSLTIQCQVDSQVTMMFWYRQQPGQSLTLIATANQGSEATYESGFVIDKFPISRPNLTFSTLTVSNMSPEDSSIYLCSVKVHPQGHGYTFGSGTRLTVV.

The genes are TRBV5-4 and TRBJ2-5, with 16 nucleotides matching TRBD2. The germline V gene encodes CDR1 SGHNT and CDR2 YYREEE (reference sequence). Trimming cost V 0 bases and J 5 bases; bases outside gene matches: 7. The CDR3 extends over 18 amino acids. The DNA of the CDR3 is TGTGCCAGCAGCTTGGGCCCGGGACTAGCGGGGGGGAGTGAGACCCAGTACTTC. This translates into CASSLGPGLAGGSETQYF. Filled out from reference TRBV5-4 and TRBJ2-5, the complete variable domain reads ETGVTQSPTHLIKTRGQQVTLRCSSQSGHNTVSWYQQALGQGPQFIFQYYREEENGRGNFPPRFSGLQFPNYSSELNVNALELDDSALYLCASSLGPGLAGGSETQYFGPGTRLLVL.

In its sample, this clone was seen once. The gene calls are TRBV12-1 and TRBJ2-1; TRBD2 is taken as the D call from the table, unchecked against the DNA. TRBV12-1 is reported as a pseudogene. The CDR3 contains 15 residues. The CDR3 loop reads CASSMTSGGAGEQFF. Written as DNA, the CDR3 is TGTGCCAGCAGCATGACTAGCGGGGGGGCGGGTGAGCAGTTCTTC.

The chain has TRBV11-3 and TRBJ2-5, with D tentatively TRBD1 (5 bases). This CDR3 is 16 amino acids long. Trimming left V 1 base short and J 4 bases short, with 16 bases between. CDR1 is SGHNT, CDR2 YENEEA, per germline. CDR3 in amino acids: CASSLGTQGGSETQYF. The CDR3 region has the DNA TGTGCCAGCAGCTTAGGTACGCAGGGCGGATCAGAGACCCAGTACTTC.

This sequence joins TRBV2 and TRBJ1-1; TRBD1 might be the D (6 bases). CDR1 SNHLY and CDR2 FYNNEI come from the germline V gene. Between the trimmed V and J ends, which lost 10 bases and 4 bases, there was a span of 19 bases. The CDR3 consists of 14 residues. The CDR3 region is CATETGGSFTEAFF. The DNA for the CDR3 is TGTGCCACTGAGACGGGGGGCAGTTTCACTGAAGCTTTCTTT.

CDR3 sequence (DNA): TGTGCCAGCAGCGTAGTACAGGGCGCCTACAATGAGCAGTTCTTC. Translated: CASSVVQGAYNEQFF. The V gene is TRBV9, the J gene TRBJ2-1; TRBD1 might be the D (6 bases). Trimming removed 0 bases from V and 2 bases from J, with 9 bases in between. This CDR3 has 15 residues. Germline V CDR1 and CDR2: SGDLS, YYNGEE.

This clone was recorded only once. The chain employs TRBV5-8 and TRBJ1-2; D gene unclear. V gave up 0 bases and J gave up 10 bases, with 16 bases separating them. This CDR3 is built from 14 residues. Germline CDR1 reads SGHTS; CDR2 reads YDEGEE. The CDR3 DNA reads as TGTGCCAGCAGCTTGGCGGCAGCCGGTCTTGACTACACCTTC. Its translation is CASSLAAAGLDYTF.

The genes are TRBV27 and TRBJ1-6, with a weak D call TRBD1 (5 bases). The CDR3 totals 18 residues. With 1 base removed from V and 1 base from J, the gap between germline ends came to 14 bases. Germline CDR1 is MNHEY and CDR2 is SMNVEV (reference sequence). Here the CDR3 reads CASSLYQGITSYNSPLHF. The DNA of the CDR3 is TGTGCCAGCAGTTTATACCAGGGTATTACATCCTATAATTCACCCCTCCACTTT.